This T cell receptor beta chain stems from a study of T cells in Graves' hyperthyroidism and ophthalmopathy. Study-level results: Model-based prediction identified ophthalmopathy a median roughly 6.1 months prior to its onset. Researchers found most expanded thyroid clonotypes above 0.001 in blood as well.

V was clipped by 4 bases and J by 6 bases, with 20 bases between them. In germline, CDR1 is SGHTS, CDR2 YDEGEE. This CDR3 is built from 15 residues. Using RNA transcripts as the source, TCR beta CDR3 regions were amplified. HTBI primers were used for first-round RT-PCR of the TCR CDR3. TCRdb re-called the multiplex PCR reads with MiXCR, one entry per CDR3 protein. The table lists 530,000 or so distinct CDR3 sequences, 40% to 55% of them singletons. In patients aged 18 to 65, hyperthyroidism was newly diagnosed, with duration under 2 months. This clonotype was recorded many times. Its cognate antigen is unknown.

Material for sequencing was peripheral blood or thyroid tissue (not recorded which). The TCR sequence derives from a woman between 18 and 29 years old with Graves' hyperthyroidism. This rearrangement joins TRBV5-8 to TRBJ2-7; D is perhaps TRBD1 or TRBD2 (5 bases each). The CDR3 region has the DNA TGTGCCAGCAGCGGGGGTTCAGCCCCTCGCGGCGAGCAGTACTTC. Translated: CASSGGSAPRGEQYF.